These 17 T cell receptor beta chains were all obtained from the same sample, sequenced in a study of shared clonotypes between healthy human individuals. Here immunoSEQ multiplex PCR was the method, and the copy in TCRdb shows in-frame clones only, minus some. The sample yields 2 million to 2.5 million clones, 85% to 95% seen once. The sequenced sample consisted of naive CD4+ T cells sorted from blood. Subset here: CD45RA+ positively selected. These receptors originate from a man aged 18 to 29 in good health.

The gene calls are TRBV29-1 and TRBJ2-2; unclear D gene. The V end was cut by 7 bases, the J end by 3 bases, with 9 bases between. The germline CDR1 and CDR2 sequences are SQVTM and ANQGSEA. The CDR3 spans 12 residues. Here the CDR3 DNA reads TGCAGCGCAATCGATGACACCGGGGAGCTGTTTTTT. Protein product: CSAIDDTGELFF.

This clone was seen just once. With a much larger clone just one base away, this may be a read error. This sample includes further DNA sequences coding for the same CDR3. This rearrangement joins TRBV29-1 to TRBJ1-1; D unresolved. Germline CDR1 and CDR2: SQVTM and ANQGSEA. The V end lost 6 bases, the J end lost 2 bases, and 4 bases lay between the germline ends. CDR3 size: 10 residues. The CDR3 protein is CSVSNTEAFF. The CDR3 DNA sequence: TGCAGCGTGTCTAACACTGAAGCTTTCTTT.

This clone was seen a few times. The rearrangement joins TRBV30 to TRBJ1-2; D perhaps matches TRBD1 (5 bases). Germline V gives CDR1 GTSNPN, CDR2 SVGIG (reference sequence). V lost 3 bases, J lost 4 bases, and 15 bases lay in between. The CDR3 runs 14 residues. The CDR3, as DNA: TGTGCCTGGAGGGTGGCAGGGCGGTCCTATGGCTACACCTTC. Its translation is CAWRVAGRSYGYTF.

On this clone: The same CDR3 also results from other DNA sequences found in this sample. V and J are TRBV5-1 and TRBJ2-5; the D gene could be TRBD1 or TRBD2 (6 bases each). Trimming took off 5 bases at V and 1 base at J, with 12 bases between the two ends. The CDR3 extends over 14 amino acids. From germline, CDR1 is SGHRS and CDR2 YFSETQ. Here the CDR3 DNA reads TGCGCCAGCAGTGGGGGGCAGTCCCAAGAGACCCAGTACTTC. Residues: CASSGGQSQETQYF.

This rearrangement joins TRBV6-6 to TRBJ2-7; D remains unclear. The germline V and J ends were trimmed by 2 bases and 5 bases, with 13 bases remaining between them. This CDR3 region has 14 residues. Germline V gene data show CDR1 as MNHNY and CDR2 as SVGAGI (reference sequence). For the CDR3, the DNA is TGTGCCAGCAGTTACAACGCAATCGGAAACGAGCAGTACTTC. Its translation is CASSYNAIGNEQYF.

V usage is TRBV25-1 and J usage is TRBJ2-7, with 10 bases that match TRBD1. V lost 6 bases to trimming and J lost 3 bases; unmatched junction nucleotides: 5. This CDR3 has 14 amino acids. CDR1 and CDR2 (germline): MGHDK, SYGVNS. This chain's CDR3 is CASRTGGVGYEQYF. For the CDR3, the DNA is TGTGCCAGCAGGACAGGGGGCGTTGGCTACGAGCAGTACTTC.

The rearrangement uses TRBV2 and TRBJ2-3, with 8 bases fitting TRBD2. CDR1 is SNHLY and CDR2 is FYNNEI in the germline V gene. The V gene end was trimmed by 8 bases and the J gene end by 6 bases; junction bases not matched to a gene: 13. The CDR3 consists of 15 residues. In DNA, the CDR3 is TGTGCCAGCGGCCCAAGGGGGACTAGTGGGGATACGCAGTATTTT. Translated, it gives CASGPRGTSGDTQYF.

The chain couples TRBV13 to TRBJ1-6, with D tentatively TRBD1 (5 bases). Germline CDR1 PRHDT, CDR2 FYEKMQ (reference sequence). The CDR3 has 17 residues. V lost 5 bases and J lost 5, with 19 bases in between. In DNA form, the CDR3 reads TGTGCCAGCAGCAGAAAAATATCCGGGACGGATAATTCACCCCTCCACTTT. This encodes CASSRKISGTDNSPLHF.

The CDR3: CATRPGQDHNEQFF. The DNA for the CDR3 is TGTGCCACCAGACCAGGACAGGACCATAATGAGCAGTTCTTC. The V and J genes are TRBV15 and TRBJ2-1, with 7 bases matching TRBD1. Trimming removed 6 bases from V and 7 bases from J; junction bases left unmatched: 9. The germline CDR1 and CDR2 sequences are LNHNV and YYDKDF (reference sequence). This CDR3 contains 14 residues.

This chain connects TRBV6-6 to TRBJ2-7; 7 bases fit TRBD2. The CDR3 contains 15 residues. V dropped 1 base and J dropped 2; count of bases not matched to a gene: 5. From germline, CDR1 is MNHNY and CDR2 SVGAGI (reference sequence). CDR3 protein: CASSYLAGHTYEQYF. The CDR3 DNA is TGTGCCAGCAGTTACTTAGCGGGTCACACCTACGAGCAGTACTTC.

The chain recombines TRBV9 with TRBJ2-2; a possible D gene is TRBD1 (6 bases). CDR3 size: 15 residues. The V and J ends lost 4 bases and 5 bases respectively, with 15 bases between them. Germline assignment: CDR1 SGDLS and CDR2 YYNGEE. This CDR3 reads CASSPGTKGTGELFF. The CDR3 region has the DNA TGTGCCAGCAGCCCTGGGACAAAAGGAACCGGGGAGCTGTTTTTT.

The chain employs TRBV7-9 and TRBJ2-5; 8 nucleotides line up with TRBD2. The CDR3 is 15 amino acids. The germline V gene has CDR1 SEHNR and CDR2 FQNEAQ (reference sequence). The V gene end was trimmed by 2 bases and the J gene end by 5 bases; junction bases not matched to a gene: 7. CDR3: CASSLPLADRETQYF. In nucleotides, the CDR3 is TGTGCCAGCAGCTTACCACTAGCGGATCGGGAGACCCAGTACTTC. Full variable domain (missing parts from reference TRBV7-9 and TRBJ2-5): DTGVSQNPRHKITKRGQNVTFRCDPISEHNRLYWYRQTLGQGPEFLTYFQNEAQLEKSRLLSDRFSAERPKGSFSTLEIQRTEQGDSAMYLCASSLPLADRETQYFGPGTRLLVL.

The chain recombines TRBV19 with TRBJ1-6; 9 bases agree with TRBD1. This CDR3 region has 15 residues. After removal of 10 bases from V and 9 bases from J, the junction contained 13 bases not matched to a gene. Germline lookup yields CDR1 LNHDA and CDR2 SQIVND (reference sequence). This chain's CDR3 is CATLNRDRVGSPLHF. The CDR3 nucleotides read TGTGCCACCCTGAACCGGGACAGGGTAGGTTCACCCCTCCACTTT.

The chain employs TRBV30 and TRBJ1-4; 10 bases are a match to TRBD1. This CDR3 spans 16 amino acids. Germline lookup yields CDR1 GTSNPN and CDR2 SVGIG (reference sequence). J gave up 1 base and V 3 bases, and 5 bases lay outside the gene matches. The CDR3 DNA reads TGTGCCTGGAGCCCGGGACAGGGGTTAACTAATGAAAAACTGTTTTTT. This translates into CAWSPGQGLTNEKLFF. Full variable domain (rest looked up from reference TRBV30 and TRBJ1-4): SQTIHQWPATLVQPVGSPLSLECTVEGTSNPNLYWYRQAAGRGLQLLFYSVGIGQISSEVPQNLSASRPQDRQFILSSKKLLLSDSGFYLCAWSPGQGLTNEKLFFGSGTQLSVL.

The rearrangement links TRBV9 to TRBJ2-3; D is ambiguous. Trimming left V 0 bases short and J 2 bases short, with 10 bases between. The CDR3 has 15 amino acids. The germline CDR1 and CDR2 sequences are SGDLS and YYNGEE. In DNA, the CDR3 is TGTGCCAGCAGCGTAGCACAGCCCTCCACAGATACGCAGTATTTT. Translated: CASSVAQPSTDTQYF.

This rearrangement joins TRBV5-1 to TRBJ2-7; 12 nucleotides match TRBD2. This CDR3 region has 20 residues. Germline V gene lookup returns CDR1 SGHRS and CDR2 YFSETQ. V gave up 1 base and J gave up 4 bases; unmatched junction bases: 18. The CDR3 reads CASSLYAPGQRLAGEYEQYF. CDR3 nucleotides: TGCGCCAGCAGCTTGTACGCTCCGGGACAGAGACTAGCGGGAGAATACGAGCAGTACTTC.

This chain links TRBV13 with TRBJ2-5; 7 nucleotides agree with TRBD1. V dropped 3 bases and J dropped 3; count of bases not matched to a gene: 1. Germline V lookup: CDR1 PRHDT, CDR2 FYEKMQ (reference sequence). This CDR3 is built from 13 residues. The CDR3 DNA reads as TGTGCCAGCAGCTTGGGACAGAAAGAGACCCAGTACTTC. It specifies CASSLGQKETQYF.